This T cell receptor beta chain originates from a study of cytomegalovirus exposure and HLA in healthy donors (dated by TCRdb to between 2016 and 2019). Regarding the study in general: In an earlier analysis of fewer than 750 of the donors, approximately 260 Gb of sequence data and approximately 100 million unique TCR beta sequences from about 179 million T cells were reported. The study was designed to test whether signatures of past pathogen exposure could be identified by cataloging public T cell receptors. HLA typing included class I and class II loci at four-digit resolution. Donor age, sex, ethnicity and CMV serostatus were compiled alongside the repertoire data. The study combined high-throughput TCR immunosequencing, statistical association of individual TCRs with disease status, and machine learning to predict cytomegalovirus infection status. Because of strong linkage in the cohort, a handful of DR-DQ haplotypes were treated as single units for association and clustering. Typing coverage differed by locus: A, B, C, DRB1 and DQB1 were typed in roughly 620-640 donors, DQA1 in roughly 510, DPA1 in approximately 610, and DPB1 in 450 to 480. An earlier analysis of a few hundred of the donors applied high-throughput TCR beta sequencing to assess whether each TCR beta V gene segment acted as functional or pseudogenic. A later genetic analysis used genome-wide SNP genotypes for about 65% of the 666 donors, treating that subset as a discovery cohort. About 280 gigabases of sequencing data and roughly 80 million unique TCR sequences made up an early release that covered over 550 HLA-typed donors. In a later analysis, previously published TCR beta repertoires from about 670 donors were re-analyzed and high-resolution HLA genotyping was added so that TCR occurrence patterns could be studied. The later analysis used no new phenotypic data to find candidate immune exposures, relying instead on TCR beta sequences and their occurrence across donors. Among some 410 genotyped donors of the cohort, an average of around 250,000 unique TCR beta nucleotide sequences was sequenced per donor, of which roughly 17% were non-productive. Of the 350 to 450 genotyped donors, 65% to 90% were placed in the genetic ancestry cluster associated with self-reported Caucasian donors. The study profiled the T cell repertoires of 550 to 700 subjects by immunosequencing and related them to cytomegalovirus serostatus. All discovery cohort repertoires had been generated on a single sequencing platform. Along with the roughly 670-subject first cohort, a separate validation cohort of some 130 different subjects was used.

General conclusions and limits of the study: An association between a missense DCLRE1C variant and V-gene and J-gene trimming of TCR beta chains was found in a later genetic analysis and replicated in an independent cohort. This cohort had only TCR beta chains sequenced, and the lack of alpha or paired-chain data limited which features could be detected. When HLA alleles, especially DR and DQ, strongly co-occurred, TCR associations were difficult to assign to individual alleles. In vitro tests confirmed that a few of the cytomegalovirus-associated TCR beta chains recognize cytomegalovirus antigens. HLA typing was unavailable for some donors at each locus, so association tests used only the typed subset. A further reported finding was that TCR beta sequences accurately predicted the HLA-A and HLA-B alleles for most subjects in the first cohort. Compared with equally common non-associated chains, HLA-associated TCR beta chains in a later analysis were more clonally expanded and had lower generation probabilities. An earlier analysis of approximately 570 of the donors showed that most TCR beta V segments appeared in productive rearrangements either about 87% or about 30% of the time, which broadly matched IMGT annotations. A group of highly shared sequence variants was considered likely to be a technical artifact of the sequencing pipeline. Specific HLA alleles were associated with 15,000 to 20,000 TCR beta sequences at a false discovery rate of 0.05 in a later analysis. The classifier was reported to diagnose cytomegalovirus status with high specificity and sensitivity in both the original and validation cohorts. According to a later genetic analysis, donors in an Asian-associated ancestry cluster had fewer N-insertions in productive TCRs than the approximately 700-donor mean. Most CMV-associated TCR beta chains appeared to be HLA-restricted in a later analysis, and the HLA associations seemed to be driven largely by CMV exposure. The only immune exposure information available for the cohort was CMV serostatus. According to the authors, the approach could potentially be generalized to other disease states and immunological phenotypes. Across donors, most TCR sequences were observed very rarely, whereas some public TCRs were present in many individuals. Several of the top co-occurrence clusters appeared to be linked to parvovirus B19, influenza, CMV and Epstein-Barr virus, according to a later analysis. About 17 rarely observed V segments, including chromosome 9 orphons, were excluded from the earlier analysis of several hundred of the donors because counts were too low. Some IMGT-functional V segments, including TRBV6-2 and TRBV6-3, could not be distinguished by the 87-base-pair reads and were therefore excluded. According to a later analysis, TCR association rates differed among HLA loci, with DRB1 alleles showing the most associated TCRs and HLA-C alleles showing the fewest. Presence/absence analyses assumed roughly uniform sequencing depth across donors, an assumption that may not hold. Linkage disequilibrium might explain the correlated functional status among segregating V segments, but an unknown experimental factor could not be ruled out. The study gave a list of some 150 TCR beta chains associated with cytomegalovirus.

Library preparation used the immunoSEQ multiplex PCR assay. The multiplex PCR relied on a mix of 60 forward primers for TCR Vbeta segments and 13 reverse primers for TCR Jbeta segments. The CDR3 region of rearranged TCR beta genes was amplified from genomic DNA by a multiplex PCR assay. The Illumina HiSeq System was used to sequence the amplified TCR beta libraries as 87-base-pair reads. On the authors' methods: A later analysis tallied around 80 million unique TCR beta chains across the 660 or so repertoires, and roughly 11 million of those chains were shared by two or more donors. To remove PCR and sequencing errors, raw reads were error-corrected and collapsed into unique sequences using a nearest-neighbor algorithm that merged closely related sequences. To assign V, D and J gene segments, CDR3 sequences were aligned to IMGT reference sequences. For a sequence to be retained, at least a six-nucleotide match to both a V gene segment and a J gene segment was required. Rearrangements were classified as productive when the CDR3 lacked stop codons and remained in frame with V and J, and all other rearrangements were classified as non-productive. CDR3 was defined according to IMGT convention as the region running from the second conserved V-encoded cysteine to the conserved J-encoded phenylalanine. The earlier analysis of 500 to 600 of the donors excluded sequences that lacked an unambiguous match to a single V gene segment. An earlier analysis of fewer than 750 of the donors called V segments functional above 56.7% productive rearrangements and segregating when the between-donor standard deviation exceeded 5%. A statistical classification framework was built to diagnose cytomegalovirus status from the catalog of TCR beta chain sequences. In a later analysis, V and J genes were assigned by comparing TCR nucleotide sequences against IMGT/GENE-DB human TR gene sequences. Using the TCRdist pipeline, a later analysis assigned CDR3 sequences along with most-parsimonious VDJ recombination scenarios. In a later analysis, each TCR beta chain was defined by its CDR3 amino acid sequence together with its V-gene family, and reads lacking a unique V-gene family were excluded. To address suspected cross-contamination and a sequencing artifact, a later analysis removed approximately 590 highly shared, low-generation-probability nucleotide sequences. In a later analysis, a clonal expansion index was calculated for each public chain from normalized within-repertoire ranks of inferred template counts. Generation probabilities in a later analysis came from a VDJ recombination model fitted to out-of-frame rearrangements, and those results were checked against IGoR. In a later analysis, TCR-TCR, TCR-HLA and TCR-CMV co-occurrence was scored with hypergeometric tests, and a repertoire-size bias correction was applied to TCR pairs. A later analysis estimated false discovery rates by permuting HLA or CMV assignments 20 times. A later analysis grouped co-occurring TCRs with DBSCAN, adding TCRdist sequence similarity when clustering within HLA-allele-positive subsets. Co-occurrence clustering excluded repertoires with fewer than 30,000 or more than 120,000 public chains, plus five with anomalous nucleotide sharing. In TCRdb, the immuneACCESS table is reduced to in-frame sequences with V and J assigned. These tables do not hold every clone; where another copy was compared, an unresolved V gene accounts for under half, and the others remain unexplained. V and J calls and clone size follow that table, whereas D and trimming were derived from the DNA. The sample yields about 150,000 clones; about 82% were counted once. Together, the top ten hold more than 3.5% of the sample.

Looking up the germline V gene yields CDR1 MNHNS and CDR2 SASEGT. Trimming costs V 11 bases and J 1 base, and their ends lie 12 bases apart. The CDR3 spans 14 residues, from the cysteine through the phenylalanine. Just CDR3 DNA is preserved here, 42 bases in frame from base 1. As for this clone: Its antigen specificity is not known. The input lacks base qualities; no much larger clone sits a single base away.

In total, around 600 healthy bone marrow donors made up the cohort. Cohort members were all nominally healthy when sampled, although unrecorded immune exposures were likely present. The donor tested CMV seropositive and was one of the 289 seropositive cohort members. Every donor gave a peripheral blood sample, and the peripheral blood mononuclear cells from that sample were used for TCR beta sequencing. The Qiagen DNeasy Blood Extraction Kit was used to extract genomic DNA from the blood cell samples. This TCR was recovered from a woman aged 35 to 49 in good health and CMV-seropositive. The rearrangement combines TRBV6-1 with TRBJ1-6; too little of a D gene remains to name it. Sequencing input: PBMCs. The nucleotides read TGTGCCGGGCAGATCGGTTCCTATAATTCACCCCTCCACTTT. This is translated as CAGQIGSYNSPLHF.